This TCR beta chain was obtained from a study of a mutant IDH1 vaccine in newly diagnosed glioma (dated by TCRdb to 2020 to 2023). Regarding the research as a whole: Of the roughly 34 treated patients, around 60% were male and approximately 40% were female, and a mean age of roughly 40 years was recorded. Before enrollment, most patients had been given radiochemotherapy with temozolomide as standard therapy, while the rest had received either radiotherapy alone or temozolomide alone. Peripheral blood was collected at six visits: V03 (baseline), V05, V07, V10, V12 and V13. Longitudinal TCRB deep sequencing was performed for 20 to 30 treated patients wherever samples were available for exploratory analyses.

The sample's time point label is to be understood as: baseline, week 1 (first vaccination visit). What this sample's treatment or condition label stands for: pre-vaccination baseline after standard-of-care therapy. The donors had newly diagnosed IDH1-mutant astrocytomas of WHO grade 3 or 4 that showed loss of nuclear ATRX. The samples were drawn from NOA16, a multicentre, single-arm, open-label phase I trial in Germany that tested a mutant IDH1 peptide vaccine in humans for the first time. Blood drawn at visit V03 was used as the baseline sample for immunogenicity testing. Genomic DNA for TCRB sequencing was extracted from EDTA blood using the DNeasy Blood and Tissue Kit. Note on this clone: Its antigen remains undetermined. Base quality data are lacking; no much larger clone is found one base away.

Inclusive of the bounding cysteine and phenylalanine, the CDR3 is 15 residues long. CDR3 DNA is the only sequence kept; it has 45 bases, read in frame from the first base. Reading the germline V gene gives CDR1 SGHRS and CDR2 YFSETQ. V is cut back by 0 bases and J by 5 bases, with 6 bases in the junction unmatched. On the study overall, not on this receptor specifically: It was noted by the authors that analyses of patient blood samples could not be reproduced owing to sample limitations. Pseudoprogression appeared unrelated to alterations in the top peripheral T cell clonotypes detected by TCRB sequencing. Immune responses induced by the vaccine were seen in approximately 93% of patients across multiple MHC alleles. PBMC samples for TCRB deep sequencing were selected based on availability.

The library relied on the immunoSEQ multiplex PCR assay. The hsTCRB Kit was used according to the manufacturer's protocol to amplify rearranged TCR beta chain sequences. Sequencing of TCRB libraries was carried out on an Illumina MiSeq. Regarding the original processing steps: The kit vendor's proprietary platform handled demultiplexing, trimming and gene mapping. TCRdb limited this immuneACCESS table to in-frame rearrangements with V and J called. A share of clones is missing; checked studies link under half to unresolved V genes, and the rest is unexplained. Clonal size and the V and J genes are those of that table, whereas D and trimming came from the DNA. This sample holds more than 20,000 clones; approximately 90% were observed only once. Around 10% of the sample goes to the ten largest clones.

The TCR comes from a man aged 25-45 years with glioma. This receptor chain uses TRBV5-1 and TRBJ1-1, with TRBD1 identical over 8 junction bases. The sample consisted of PBMCs, taken from a glioma patient treated with radiotherapy, temozolomide or both. This receptor carries the CDR3 CASSLVTGVVTEAFF. The DNA is TGCGCCAGCAGCTTGGTGACAGGGGTGGTAACTGAAGCTTTCTTT.